The 3 T cell receptor beta chains below all came from one sample that was sequenced in a study of cytomegalovirus exposure and HLA in healthy donors. The study ran its PCR with 60 Vbeta and 13 Jbeta primers. Sequencing was performed with immunoSEQ multiplex PCR; in TCRdb, only in-frame clones are kept and a portion is missing. The sample carries 160,000 or so clones, approximately 80% recorded once. The sequenced sample was PBMCs. The origin of the receptors is a male donor in good health and CMV-seronegative.

J is TRBJ2-7 and V is TRBV6-1, with D perhaps TRBD2 (6 bases). In germline, CDR1 is MNHNS, CDR2 SASEGT. V shed 5 bases and J shed 9 bases, with 20 bases lying between them. This CDR3 is 14 amino acids long. The CDR3 loop reads CASSNRDGSAGQYF. The CDR3 bases are TGTGCCAGCAGTAACCGGGACGGGAGCGCAGGGCAGTACTTC.

The chain combines TRBV4-3 with TRBJ2-1, with 7 bases identical to TRBD2. Germline lookup yields CDR1 LGHNA and CDR2 YSLEER. Trimming cost V 0 bases and J 11 bases; bases outside gene matches: 4. CDR3 length: 13 amino acids. CDR3 bases: TGCGCCAGCAGCCAAGAGGGGGGGAGTCAGCAGTTCTTC. It translates to CASSQEGGSQQFF.

In DNA, the CDR3 is TGTGCCAGTAGTATTCGTGGCGGGGACTACAATGAGCAGTTCTTC. This sequence encodes CASSIRGGDYNEQFF. This chain joins TRBV19 and TRBJ2-1; maybe TRBD2 (6 bases). V was pared by 3 bases and J by 3 bases, with 12 bases between. The CDR3 covers 15 residues. The V gene's germline CDR1 is LNHDA and CDR2 SQIVND (reference sequence).